The 6 T cell receptor beta chains presented below share a single source sample, sequenced in a study of low-dose radiotherapy and immunotherapy resistance in tumors (dated by TCRdb to between 2020 and 2023). First-strand cDNA was synthesized using Superscript III and a set of TRAV- and TRBV-specific primers, so that both TCRalpha and TCRbeta chains were covered. TCRs were amplified for approximately 20 PCR cycles with Phusion, using a constant-region primer paired with the adapter attached to the V primers. Using fastp trimming at Q25 and MiXCR clonotype assembly, TCRdb reanalyzed the public sequencing data and kept in-frame beta chains. Rows are combined by CDR3 protein, so each entry shows the most common genes and DNA. The sample yields 18,000 or so distinct CDR3 sequences; about 74% were counted once. 9.5% to 12% of the sample rests with the top ten. The receptors derive from a human donor with advanced metastatic prostate, ovarian, gallbladder or colorectal cancer (not recorded which). This table probably holds off-target reads from a library built for another chain.

The chain is built from TRBV7-9 and TRBJ2-6; a weak D match, TRBD2 (5 bases). The CDR3 is 14 amino acids. Deletions cut 10 bases from V and 1 base from J, with 11 bases between. CDR1 SEHNR and CDR2 FQNEAQ come from the germline V gene (reference sequence). CDR3 sequence: CATLRGSGANVLTF. The CDR3 DNA reads TGTGCCACCCTCCGGGGTTCTGGGGCCAACGTCCTGACTTTC.

The rearrangement joins TRBV28 to TRBJ1-5; D may be TRBD1 (5 bases). Per the germline V gene, CDR1 is MDHEN and CDR2 is SYDVKM. V lost 4 bases and J 2 bases, leaving 6 bases between the germline ends. This CDR3 spans 13 amino acids. CDR3 loop: CASSWGGNQPQHF. The CDR3 DNA is TGTGCCAGCAGTTGGGGCGGCAATCAGCCCCAGCATTTT.

CDR3 sequence reads: CASSSRGLAGPYEQYF. Written as DNA, the CDR3 is TGTGCCAGCAGCTCACGGGGGCTAGCGGGACCCTACGAGCAGTACTTC. The rearrangement joins TRBV7-1 to TRBJ2-7; 9 bases map to TRBD2. TRBV7-1 is known as an ORF, though its function is uncertain. The CDR3 has 16 residues. V lost 2 bases, J lost 2 bases, and 7 bases stayed unmatched.

This clonotype was recorded only once. The chain couples TRBV28 to TRBJ1-1, with D maybe TRBD1 (6 bases). Germline V gene lookup returns CDR1 MDHEN and CDR2 SYDVKM. V was cut by 3 bases and J by 3 bases, with 17 bases left in between. The CDR3 is made up of 16 amino acids. The CDR3 is CASSLGGGGPHTEAFF. As DNA, the CDR3 is TGTGCCAGCAGTTTGGGGGGTGGGGGCCCCCACACTGAAGCTTTCTTT.

This sequence joins TRBV6-2 or TRBV6-3 and TRBJ1-1, with 7 nucleotides matching TRBD1. CDR3 length equals 17 residues. The germline gives CDR1 MNHEY, CDR2 SVGEGT. The V and J ends lost 7 bases and 3 bases, in that order; junction bases with no gene match: 17. CDR3 in amino acids: CASTLPTTGYQDTEAFF. CDR3 nucleotide sequence: TGTGCCAGCACCCTCCCCACGACAGGGTATCAGGACACTGAAGCTTTCTTT.

In its sample, this clonotype was seen once. The chain carries TRBV7-2 and TRBJ1-1, with D hard to call. V was shortened by 1 base and J by 8 bases, with 8 bases between the two germline ends. The germline V gene encodes CDR1 SGHTA and CDR2 FQGNSA. This CDR3 comprises 12 residues. The CDR3 loop is CASSLGRPEAFF. CDR3 nucleotides: TGTGCCAGCAGCTTAGGTCGACCCGAAGCTTTCTTT.